A single T cell receptor beta chain is shown here with its context. This clonotype has ten or more counts. No cognate antigen has been identified for it. No base quality information exists; no much larger clone differs at one position. The TCR beta CDR3 regions were amplified from RNA transcripts. The first round of RT-PCR for the TCR CDR3 was performed with the HTBI primer set and the Qiagen OneStep RT-PCR kit. A second multiplex PCR round built the libraries, followed by size selection and purification. Sequencing of the libraries was done on an Illumina HiSeq2000 using paired-end 100 bp reads. Per the original workflow: SOAPnuke was used to process the raw data, removing reads that contained adapters or uncalled bases, had a mean Phred below 15, or lacked an exact match to the constant primer or identifier. High-quality paired reads were merged with COPE v1.2.5, and unique nucleotide sequences were defined as clonotypes. Clonotypes were aligned to IMGT TRBV, TRBD and TRBJ reference segments using MiTCR v1.1. Analysis was restricted to V-J combinations with a frequency above 0.0001, which covered over 98% of repertoires. A TCS score was defined as the ratio of F50 (clonal expansion) to E x V (chaos), with BLOSUM62-based TCRdist applied between CDR3 peptides within each V-J. Welch's t-statistics and random forest reduced some 510 V-J features to 10 to 15, which were used in a naive Bayes classifier (R e1071). TCRdb reran the public reads through fastp at Q25 and MiXCR, keeping productive beta chains. Rows merge per CDR3 protein into single entries with the most common DNA and genes. These V and J calls originate from TCRdb's pipeline instead of the authors' own analysis. The sample yields about 420,000 distinct CDR3 sequences; roughly an eighth were counted once. The ten largest clones take up 5.3% of the sample.

A patient counted as having stable Graves' hyperthyroidism if no progression to ophthalmopathy occurred over 18 months of follow-up. Hyperthyroidism patients were aged 18 to 65 years and newly diagnosed, with disease duration of less than 2 months. Patients with uncontrolled infections, other autoimmune diseases, pregnancy or lactation were excluded. Diagnoses were established on the basis of clinical symptoms, serum thyroxine and TRAb, thyroid ultrasound, and orbital computed tomography. PBMCs were isolated from 8 to 10 ml of fresh peripheral blood by Ficoll-Paque density gradient centrifugation. Total RNA was extracted with Trizol reagent, and quality was checked on an Agilent 2100 Bioanalyzer. This sample is drawn from a study of T cells in Graves' hyperthyroidism and ophthalmopathy (dated by TCRdb to the late 2010s). With regard to the full study: Peripheral blood was sampled at the time of initial diagnosis, prior to any treatment. Thyroid tissue and blood T-cell repertoires from over 5 Graves' hyperthyroidism patients were also compared in the study. TCR V-J signatures able to tell the groups apart were searched for in a discovery cohort of approximately 95 patients, of whom roughly 42 had Graves' ophthalmopathy and roughly 58 had stable Graves' hyperthyroidism. Prospective prediction of ophthalmopathy was tested in an independent validation cohort of 18 to 20 hyperthyroidism patients and 15 to 17 patients who later progressed to ophthalmopathy. The paper reports TCR Vbeta CDR3 sequencing of roughly 140 peripheral blood samples: under 45 ophthalmopathy, under 80 hyperthyroidism and around 17 progressor patients. After sampling, hyperthyroidism patients received methimazole starting at 30 mg daily, and ophthalmopathy patients received high-dose intravenous methylprednisolone. The approximately 97 discovery patients were randomly divided into training and test sets at a 7:3 ratio.

From cysteine to phenylalanine, the CDR3 is 16 amino acids long. Just CDR3 DNA is preserved here, 48 bases in frame from base 1. V has 3 bases trimmed and J has 5 bases trimmed; junction bases matching no gene number 4. CDR1 and CDR2 are drawn from the germline V gene (reference sequence): SEHNR, FQNEAQ. The paper as a whole reports these results and caveats: Most expanded thyroid clonotypes (frequency above 0.001) were also detected in blood, suggesting blood repertoires may reflect thyroid immune responses. In validation, the model predicted progression to ophthalmopathy with roughly 66% sensitivity and 72% to 75% specificity, a median of roughly seven months before onset. Sample size was not statistically predetermined, and investigators were not blinded to group allocation. A 13 V-J signature model separated ophthalmopathy from stable hyperthyroidism, with 87.88% sensitivity and 81% to 82% specificity in cross-validation and 80%/75% in testing.

This sequence uses TRBV7-9 and TRBJ2-1; the central 13 bases match TRBD2. This clonotype was obtained from a woman in her late teens or twenties with Graves' hyperthyroidism. The sample taken for sequencing was blood. Here is the DNA: TGTGCCAGCAGCTTTCCGGGACTAGCGGGACACAATGAGCAGTTCTTC. The resulting protein is CASSFPGLAGHNEQFF. The CDR3 plus the reference TRBV7-9 and TRBJ2-1 genes for the other parts give the full variable domain: DTGVSQNPRHKITKRGQNVTFRCDPISEHNRLYWYRQTLGQGPEFLTYFQNEAQLEKSRLLSDRFSAERPKGSFSTLEIQRTEQGDSAMYLCASSFPGLAGHNEQFFGPGTRLTVL.